This T cell receptor beta chain was identified in a study of shared clonotypes between healthy human individuals. V dropped 2 bases and J dropped 2; count of bases not matched to a gene: 2. The CDR3 is made up of 13 amino acids. Germline lookup yields CDR1 SQVTM and CDR2 ANQGSEA. Generated by immunoSEQ multiplex PCR, the TCRdb table keeps only in-frame clones and is missing some. Of under 2,500,000 clones listed, under 97% are singletons. The chain combines TRBV29-1 with TRBJ2-7; 8 bases agree with TRBD2. This clonotype was obtained from a man between 18 and 29 years old in good health. Sequencing was performed on naive CD4+ T cells sorted from blood. Subset noted: CD45RA+ positively selected. The DNA for the CDR3 is TGCAGCGTTGAAAGCGGGGGCACCTACGAGCAGTACTTC. Encoded protein: CSVESGGTYEQYF.